At least ten counts were recorded for the clone carrying this T cell receptor (beta chain). Antigen unknown. These data originate in a study of T-cell reconstitution after alpha-beta-depleted transplantation in children. The V gene end was trimmed by 2 bases and the J gene end by 5 bases; junction bases not matched to a gene: 6. Germline-derived CDR1 and CDR2 are SGHDT and YYEEEE. The length of the CDR3 is 16 residues. Unique molecular identifiers were incorporated into the prepared TCRbeta library. From the PCR reads, TCRdb called clonotypes with MiXCR, one entry per CDR3 protein. The sample consists of 200,000 to 250,000 distinct CDR3 sequences, roughly 8% of them appearing once. Whole-study results and caveats: From surviving recipient T cells and thymic progenitors came the high day-60 TCRbeta diversity observed in some patients. Several hundred expanded graft clones reportedly were the source of alpha-beta T cells about two months after transplant. From newly produced T cells came most of the T-cell counts and diversity one year after transplant.

This receptor was obtained from a male patient younger than 18 who had a stem cell transplant for acute lymphoblastic leukemia, so the T cells may come from the graft donor. Sequencing used PBMCs, mostly from graft donor cells, obtained 180 days after TCRalphabeta/CD19-depleted stem cell transplant. The genes are TRBV5-6 and TRBJ2-2; 10 nucleotides match TRBD2. CDR3 region: CASSFIAGGWTGELFF. The DNA for the CDR3 is TGTGCCAGCAGCTTTATAGCGGGAGGTTGGACCGGGGAGCTGTTTTTT.